This TCR beta chain was captured in a study of T-cell reconstitution after alpha-beta-depleted transplantation in children. Study-level results: Reports say that about two months after transplant, the alpha-beta T cells came out of several hundred graft clones that had expanded. One year post-transplant, T-cell counts and diversity were largely derived from T cells produced anew.

V lost 2 bases and J 7 bases, leaving 7 bases between the germline ends. The CDR3 totals 13 residues. Germline V gene sequence: CDR1 SGHRS, CDR2 YFSETQ. A library of TCRbeta sequences, prepared with unique molecular identifiers, was generated. Via MiXCR, TCRdb re-called the PCR reads, giving one row per CDR3 protein. The sample records a few hundred thousand distinct CDR3 sequences, 9.5% to 13% being singletons. There are many counts of this clonotype. Its antigen is as yet unknown. The rearrangement links TRBV5-1 to TRBJ1-6; the D is unclear. This specimen was PBMCs, taken before TCRalphabeta/CD19-depleted stem cell transplant. The TCR originated in a child younger than two with acute myeloid leukemia, due to receive a stem cell transplant. DNA for the CDR3: TGCGCCAGCAGCTTCGTAGGGAATTCACCCCTCCACTTT. Amino acids: CASSFVGNSPLHF.